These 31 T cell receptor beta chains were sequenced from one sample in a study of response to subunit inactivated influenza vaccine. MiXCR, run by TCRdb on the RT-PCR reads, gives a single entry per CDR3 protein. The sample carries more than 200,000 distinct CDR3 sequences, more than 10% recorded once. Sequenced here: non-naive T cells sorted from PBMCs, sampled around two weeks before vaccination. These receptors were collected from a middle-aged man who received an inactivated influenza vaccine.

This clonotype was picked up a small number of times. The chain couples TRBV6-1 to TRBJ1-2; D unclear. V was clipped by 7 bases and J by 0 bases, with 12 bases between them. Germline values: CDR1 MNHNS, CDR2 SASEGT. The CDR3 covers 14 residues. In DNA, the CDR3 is TGTGCCAGCATGTCGGCAGGAGCTAACTATGGCTACACCTTC. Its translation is CASMSAGANYGYTF.

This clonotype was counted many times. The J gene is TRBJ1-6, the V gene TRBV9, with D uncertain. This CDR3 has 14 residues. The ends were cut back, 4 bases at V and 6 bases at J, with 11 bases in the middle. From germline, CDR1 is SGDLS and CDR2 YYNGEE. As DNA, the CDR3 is TGTGCCAGCAGCAGCGGGGATTCTAATTCACCCCTCCACTTT. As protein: CASSSGDSNSPLHF.

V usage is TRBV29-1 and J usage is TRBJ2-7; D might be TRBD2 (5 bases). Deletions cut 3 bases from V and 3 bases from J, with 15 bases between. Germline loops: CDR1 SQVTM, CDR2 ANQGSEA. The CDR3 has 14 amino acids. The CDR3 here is CSVDSMDSHYEQYF. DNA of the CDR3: TGCAGCGTTGATAGTATGGACTCTCACTACGAGCAGTACTTC.

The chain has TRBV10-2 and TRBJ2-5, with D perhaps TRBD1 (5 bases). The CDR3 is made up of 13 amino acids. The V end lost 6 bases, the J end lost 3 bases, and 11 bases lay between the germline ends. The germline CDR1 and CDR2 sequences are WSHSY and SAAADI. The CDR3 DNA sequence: TGCGCCAGCAGCACAGGTTTGAAAGAGACCCAGTACTTC. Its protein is CASSTGLKETQYF.

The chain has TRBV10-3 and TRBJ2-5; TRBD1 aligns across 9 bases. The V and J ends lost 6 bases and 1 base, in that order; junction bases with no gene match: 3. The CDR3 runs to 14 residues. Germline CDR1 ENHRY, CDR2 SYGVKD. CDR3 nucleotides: TGTGCCATCAGCCGGACAGGGGTCCAAGAGACCCAGTACTTC. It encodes CAISRTGVQETQYF.

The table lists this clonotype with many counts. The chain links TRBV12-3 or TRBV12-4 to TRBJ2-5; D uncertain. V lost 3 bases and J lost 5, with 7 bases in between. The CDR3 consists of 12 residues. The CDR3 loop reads CASSLGRETQYF. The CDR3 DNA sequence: TGTGCCAGCAGTTTGGGTCGGGAGACCCAGTACTTC.

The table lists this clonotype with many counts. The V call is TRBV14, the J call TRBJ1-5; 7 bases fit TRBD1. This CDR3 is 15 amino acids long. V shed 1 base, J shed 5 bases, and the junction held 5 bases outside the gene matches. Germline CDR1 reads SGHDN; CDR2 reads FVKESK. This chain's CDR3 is CASSQGTGFYQPQHF. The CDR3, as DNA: TGTGCCAGCAGCCAAGGGACAGGCTTCTATCAGCCCCAGCATTTT.

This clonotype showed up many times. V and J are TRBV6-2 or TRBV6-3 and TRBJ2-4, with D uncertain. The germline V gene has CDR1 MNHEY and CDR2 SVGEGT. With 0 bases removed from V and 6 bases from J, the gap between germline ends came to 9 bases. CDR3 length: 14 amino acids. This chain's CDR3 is CASSYSLTGNIQYF. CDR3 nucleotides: TGTGCCAGCAGTTACTCTCTAACGGGAAACATTCAGTACTTC.

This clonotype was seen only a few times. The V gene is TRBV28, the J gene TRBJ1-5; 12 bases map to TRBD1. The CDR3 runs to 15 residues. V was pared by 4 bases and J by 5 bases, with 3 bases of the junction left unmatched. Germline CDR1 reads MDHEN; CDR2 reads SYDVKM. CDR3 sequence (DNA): TGTGCCAGCAGTTCGGGACAGGGGGCAGATCAGCCCCAGCATTTT. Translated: CASSSGQGADQPQHF. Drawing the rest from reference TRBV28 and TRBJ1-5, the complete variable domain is DVKVTQSSRYLVKRTGEKVFLECVQDMDHENMFWYRQDPGLGLRLIYFSYDVKMKEKGDIPEGYSVSREKKERFSLILESASTNQTSMYLCASSSGQGADQPQHFGDGTRLSIL.

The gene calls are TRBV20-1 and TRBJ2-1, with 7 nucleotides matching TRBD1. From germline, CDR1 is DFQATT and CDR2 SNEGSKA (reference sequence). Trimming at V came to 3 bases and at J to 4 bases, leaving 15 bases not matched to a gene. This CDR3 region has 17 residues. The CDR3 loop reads CSARVSLGQGQYNEQFF. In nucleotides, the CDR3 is TGCAGTGCTAGGGTTTCCCTAGGGCAGGGACAGTACAATGAGCAGTTCTTC.

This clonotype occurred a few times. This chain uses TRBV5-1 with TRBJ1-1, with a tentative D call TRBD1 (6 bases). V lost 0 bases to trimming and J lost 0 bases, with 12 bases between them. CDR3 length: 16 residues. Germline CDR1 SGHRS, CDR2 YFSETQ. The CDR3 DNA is TGCGCCAGCAGCTTGGGGGGGGCAGGGATGAACACTGAAGCTTTCTTT. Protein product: CASSLGGAGMNTEAFF.

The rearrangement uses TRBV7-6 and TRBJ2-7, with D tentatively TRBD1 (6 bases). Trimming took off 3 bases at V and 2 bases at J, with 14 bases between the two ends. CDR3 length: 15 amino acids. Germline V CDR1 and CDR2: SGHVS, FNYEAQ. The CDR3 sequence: CASSLTQGAAYEQYF. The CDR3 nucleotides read TGTGCCAGCAGCTTGACACAGGGAGCAGCCTACGAGCAGTACTTC.

The CDR3: CASSLIAGGSTDTQYF. CDR3 DNA sequence: TGTGCCAGCAGCTTAATAGCGGGGGGCAGCACAGATACGCAGTATTTT. The V call is TRBV7-2, the J call TRBJ2-3, with 10 bases identical to TRBD2. This CDR3 region has 16 residues. From germline, CDR1 is SGHTA and CDR2 FQGNSA. V lost 2 bases, J lost 0 bases, and 2 bases stayed unmatched.

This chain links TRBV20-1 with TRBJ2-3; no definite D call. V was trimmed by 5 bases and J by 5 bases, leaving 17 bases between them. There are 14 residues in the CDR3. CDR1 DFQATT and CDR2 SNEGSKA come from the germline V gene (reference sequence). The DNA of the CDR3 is TGCAGTGCTTCCCACTACGGATGGGGAGATACGCAGTATTTT. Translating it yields CSASHYGWGDTQYF.

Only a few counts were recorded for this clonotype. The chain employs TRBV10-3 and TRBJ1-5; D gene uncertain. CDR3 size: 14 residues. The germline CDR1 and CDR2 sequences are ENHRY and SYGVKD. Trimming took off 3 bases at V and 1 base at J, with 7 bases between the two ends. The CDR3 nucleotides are TGTGCCATCAGTGAACAGCCGAGCAATCAGCCCCAGCATTTT. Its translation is CAISEQPSNQPQHF.

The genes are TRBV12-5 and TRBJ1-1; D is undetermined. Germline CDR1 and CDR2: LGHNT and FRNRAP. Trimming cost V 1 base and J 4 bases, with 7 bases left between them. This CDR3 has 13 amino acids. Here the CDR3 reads CASGLEQSTEAFF. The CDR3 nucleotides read TGTGCTAGTGGTTTGGAACAGAGCACTGAAGCTTTCTTT.

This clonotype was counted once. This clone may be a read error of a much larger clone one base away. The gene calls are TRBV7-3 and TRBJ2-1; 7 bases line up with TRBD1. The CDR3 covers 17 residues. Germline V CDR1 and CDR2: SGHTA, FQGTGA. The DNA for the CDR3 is TGTGCCAGCAGCTTAAGTCCACAGGGGACAACCTACAAAGAGCAGTTCTTC. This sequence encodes CASSLSPQGTTYKEQFF.

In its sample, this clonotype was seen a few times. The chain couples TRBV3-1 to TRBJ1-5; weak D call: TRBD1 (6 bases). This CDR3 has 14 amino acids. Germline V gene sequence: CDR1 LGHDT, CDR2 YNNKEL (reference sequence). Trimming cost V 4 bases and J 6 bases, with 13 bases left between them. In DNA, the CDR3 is TGTGCCAGCAGCCGCACAGGGTCGATTCAGCCCCAGCATTTT. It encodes CASSRTGSIQPQHF.

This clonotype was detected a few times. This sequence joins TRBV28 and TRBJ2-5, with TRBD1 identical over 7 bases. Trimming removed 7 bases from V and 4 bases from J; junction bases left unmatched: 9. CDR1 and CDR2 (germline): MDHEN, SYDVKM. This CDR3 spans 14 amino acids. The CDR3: CASTATGTVETQYF. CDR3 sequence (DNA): TGTGCCAGCACCGCAACCGGGACAGTAGAGACCCAGTACTTC.

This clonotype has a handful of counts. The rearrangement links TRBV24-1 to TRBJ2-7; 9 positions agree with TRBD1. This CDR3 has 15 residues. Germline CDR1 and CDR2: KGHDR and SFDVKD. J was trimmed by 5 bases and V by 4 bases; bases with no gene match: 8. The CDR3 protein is CATSDPRTGVNEQYF. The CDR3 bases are TGTGCCACCAGTGACCCAAGGACAGGGGTGAACGAGCAGTACTTC.

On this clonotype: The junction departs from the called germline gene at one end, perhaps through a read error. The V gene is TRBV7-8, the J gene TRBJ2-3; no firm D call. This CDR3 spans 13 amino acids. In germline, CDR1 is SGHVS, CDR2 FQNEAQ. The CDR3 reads CASSLTRSDTQFF. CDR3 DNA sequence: TGTGCCAGCAGCTTAACCAGGTCGGATACGCAGTTTTTT.

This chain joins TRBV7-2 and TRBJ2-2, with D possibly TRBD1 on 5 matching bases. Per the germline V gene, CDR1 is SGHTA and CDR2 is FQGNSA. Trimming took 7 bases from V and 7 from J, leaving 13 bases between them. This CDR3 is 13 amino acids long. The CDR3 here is CASNSRVLGELFF. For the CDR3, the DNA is TGTGCCAGCAACTCCAGGGTACTCGGGGAGCTGTTTTTT.

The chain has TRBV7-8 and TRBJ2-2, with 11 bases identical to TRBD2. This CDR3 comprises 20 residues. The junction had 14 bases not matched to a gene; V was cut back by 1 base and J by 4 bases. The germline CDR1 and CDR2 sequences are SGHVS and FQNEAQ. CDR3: CASSLVPPVGLAGGTGELFF. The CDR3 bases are TGTGCCAGCAGCTTAGTACCCCCGGTTGGGCTAGCGGGAGGCACCGGGGAGCTGTTTTTT.

The CDR3 sequence: CASSPPRTGQETQYF. In DNA form, the CDR3 reads TGTGCCAGCAGCCCCCCTCGGACAGGACAAGAGACCCAGTACTTC. J is TRBJ2-5 and V is TRBV2; 7 bases match TRBD1. Germline V gene sequence: CDR1 SNHLY, CDR2 FYNNEI. This CDR3 is built from 15 residues. V lost 6 bases and J lost 2; bases outside the gene matches: 9.

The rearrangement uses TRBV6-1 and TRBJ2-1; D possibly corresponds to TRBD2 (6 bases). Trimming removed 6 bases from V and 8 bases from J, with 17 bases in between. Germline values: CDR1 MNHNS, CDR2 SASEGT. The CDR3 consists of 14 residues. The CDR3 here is CASRDGTQYDEQFF. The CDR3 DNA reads TGTGCCAGCAGGGACGGGACTCAGTACGATGAGCAGTTCTTC.

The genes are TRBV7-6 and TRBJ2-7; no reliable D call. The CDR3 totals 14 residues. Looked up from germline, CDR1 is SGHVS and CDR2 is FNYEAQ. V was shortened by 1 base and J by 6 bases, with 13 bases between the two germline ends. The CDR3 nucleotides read TGTGCCAGCAGCTTAGGCCCTGGTGGTGGCGAGCAGTACTTC. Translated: CASSLGPGGGEQYF. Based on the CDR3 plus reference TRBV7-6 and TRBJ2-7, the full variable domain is GAGVSQSPRYKVTKRGQDVALRCDPISGHVSLYWYRQALGQGPEFLTYFNYEAQQDKSGLPNDRFSAERPEGSISTLTIQRTEQRDSAMYRCASSLGPGGGEQYFGPGTRLTVT.

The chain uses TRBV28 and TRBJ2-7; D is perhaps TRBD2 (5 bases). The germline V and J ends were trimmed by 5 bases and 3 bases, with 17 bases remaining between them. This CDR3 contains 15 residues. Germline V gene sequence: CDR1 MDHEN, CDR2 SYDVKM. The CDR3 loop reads CASSPTLLLGYEQYF. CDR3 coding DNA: TGTGCCAGCAGTCCCACACTATTACTAGGCTACGAGCAGTACTTC.

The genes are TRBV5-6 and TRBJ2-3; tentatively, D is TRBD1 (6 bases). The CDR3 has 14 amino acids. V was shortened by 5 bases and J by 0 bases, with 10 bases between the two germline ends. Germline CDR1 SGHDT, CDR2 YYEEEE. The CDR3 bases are TGTGCCAGCAGTCACAGGGCTAGCACAGATACGCAGTATTTT. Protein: CASSHRASTDTQYF.

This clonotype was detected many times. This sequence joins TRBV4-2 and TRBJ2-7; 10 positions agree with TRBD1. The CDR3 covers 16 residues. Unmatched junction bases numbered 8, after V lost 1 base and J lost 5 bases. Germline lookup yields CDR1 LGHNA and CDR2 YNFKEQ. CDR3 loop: CASSQGQGAISHEQYF. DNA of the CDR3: TGTGCCAGCAGCCAAGGACAGGGGGCAATCTCTCACGAGCAGTACTTC.

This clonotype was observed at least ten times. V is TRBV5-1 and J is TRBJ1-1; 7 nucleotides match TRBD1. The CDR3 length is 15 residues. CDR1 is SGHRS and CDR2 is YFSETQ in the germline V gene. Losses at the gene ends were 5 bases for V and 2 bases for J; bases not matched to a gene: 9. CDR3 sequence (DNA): TGCGCCAGCAGAAATACAGGGGCCCTAAACACTGAAGCTTTCTTT. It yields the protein CASRNTGALNTEAFF. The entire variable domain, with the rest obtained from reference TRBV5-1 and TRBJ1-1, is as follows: KAGVTQTPRYLIKTRGQQVTLSCSPISGHRSVSWYQQTPGQGLQFLFEYFSETQRNKGNFPGRFSGRQFSNSRSEMNVSTLELGDSALYLCASRNTGALNTEAFFGQGTRLTVV.

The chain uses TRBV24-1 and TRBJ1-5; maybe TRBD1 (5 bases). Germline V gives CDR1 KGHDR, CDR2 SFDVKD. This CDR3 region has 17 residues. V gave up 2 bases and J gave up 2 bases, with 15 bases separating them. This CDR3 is CATSDSSSGGGNQPQHF. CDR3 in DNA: TGTGCCACCAGTGATTCTTCTTCTGGGGGGGGCAATCAGCCCCAGCATTTT.